The rows below give T cell receptor beta chains drawn from one sample of a study of blood T cell repertoires in COVID-19. The table came from immunoSEQ multiplex PCR; TCRdb's copy has only in-frame clones and leaves some out. The table includes about 480,000 clones, roughly nine tenths detected once. Sequenced input: peripheral blood. These receptors were obtained from a man in his late teens or twenties with COVID-19, enrolled during active disease. The CDR3 runs from the conserved cysteine through the conserved F or W. Fields, in order: J gene, V gene, clone size, D gene, CDR3 protein, CDR3 DNA. The D gene is left open where the match is weak. Clone size is given for some rows only: seen once, a few or many times, or a class if the clone is expanded.

j_call: TRBJ2-3
v_call: TRBV2
clone_size: .
d_call: TRBD2
cdr3_aa: CASSAASGRALDTQYF
cdr3_nt: TGTGCCAGCAGTGCGGCTAGCGGGAGGGCCTTAGATACGCAGTATTTT

j_call: TRBJ2-2
v_call: TRBV19
clone_size: .
d_call: TRBD2
cdr3_aa: CASSISRGVLGFAGELFF
cdr3_nt: TGTGCCAGTAGTATATCACGGGGGGTCTTGGGTTTTGCCGGGGAGCTGTTTTTT

j_call: TRBJ2-2
v_call: TRBV3-1/TRBV3-2
clone_size: .
d_call: TRBD1
cdr3_aa: CASRGTGHTGELFF
cdr3_nt: TGTGCCAGCAGGGGGACAGGACACACCGGGGAGCTGTTTTTT

j_call: TRBJ1-1
v_call: TRBV5-6
clone_size: few
d_call: .
cdr3_aa: CASSLRGLNRVSYTEAFF
cdr3_nt: TGTGCCAGCAGCTTGAGGGGCCTTAACAGGGTTTCGTACACTGAAGCTTTCTTT

j_call: TRBJ2-7
v_call: TRBV3-1/TRBV3-2
clone_size: .
d_call: .
cdr3_aa: CASSQVGGHEQYF
cdr3_nt: TGTGCCAGCAGCCAAGTCGGGGGGCACGAGCAGTACTTC

j_call: TRBJ1-5
v_call: TRBV6-4
clone_size: few
d_call: .
cdr3_aa: CASSEDNNQPQHF
cdr3_nt: TGTGCCAGCAGTGAGGACAACAATCAGCCCCAGCATTTT

j_call: TRBJ2-1
v_call: TRBV5-4
clone_size: once
d_call: .
cdr3_aa: CASSLVGTGRTNEQFF
cdr3_nt: TGTGCCAGCAGCTTGGTTGGGACGGGGAGGACTAATGAGCAGTTCTTC

j_call: TRBJ1-2
v_call: TRBV29-1
clone_size: .
d_call: .
cdr3_aa: CSVESGTNYGYTF
cdr3_nt: TGCAGCGTTGAATCTGGCACAAACTATGGCTACACCTTC

j_call: TRBJ2-5
v_call: TRBV3-1/TRBV3-2
clone_size: .
d_call: TRBD2
cdr3_aa: CASSQVRGLAGGVQETQYF
cdr3_nt: TGTGCCAGCAGCCAAGTCCGGGGACTAGCGGGGGGGGTCCAAGAGACCCAGTACTTC

j_call: TRBJ1-1
v_call: TRBV7-9
clone_size: .
d_call: .
cdr3_aa: CASSLKQGEAFF
cdr3_nt: TGTGCCAGCAGCCTAAAGCAGGGAGAAGCTTTCTTT

j_call: TRBJ1-1
v_call: TRBV12-3/TRBV12-4
clone_size: .
d_call: .
cdr3_aa: CASTSQSGTEAFF
cdr3_nt: TGTGCCAGCACCTCCCAGAGCGGCACTGAAGCTTTCTTT

j_call: TRBJ2-5
v_call: TRBV10-3
clone_size: .
d_call: .
cdr3_aa: CAISVRELETQYF
cdr3_nt: TGTGCCATCAGTGTACGGGAGTTGGAGACCCAGTACTTC

j_call: TRBJ2-7
v_call: TRBV9
clone_size: .
d_call: .
cdr3_aa: CASSAYQGSYEQYF
cdr3_nt: TGTGCCAGCAGCGCGTATCAGGGTTCCTACGAGCAGTACTTC

j_call: TRBJ1-3
v_call: TRBV3-1/TRBV3-2
clone_size: .
d_call: TRBD1
cdr3_aa: CASSQSSHGTGFGNTIYF
cdr3_nt: TGTGCCAGCAGCCAGTCCTCCCACGGGACAGGGTTTGGAAACACCATATATTTT